Below are 5 T cell receptor beta chains sequenced from a single sample in a study of blood T cell repertoires in COVID-19. The data were produced by immunoSEQ multiplex PCR, yet TCRdb's version contains in-frame clones alone and is incomplete. The table shows 440,000 or so clones, with around nine tenths occurring only once. The sample taken for sequencing was peripheral blood. Receptors originate from a woman aged 40 to 55 with COVID-19, enrolled during active disease.

This chain connects TRBV27 to TRBJ2-1; tentative D call: TRBD2 (6 bases). The CDR3 is 15 amino acids. Germline lookup yields CDR1 MNHEY and CDR2 SMNVEV (reference sequence). With 3 bases removed from V and 4 bases from J, the gap between germline ends came to 13 bases. DNA for the CDR3: TGTGCCAGCAGTTTCCACCCTAGCGCATACAATGAGCAGTTCTTC. Amino acid sequence: CASSFHPSAYNEQFF.

The chain carries TRBV19 and TRBJ1-2; D might be TRBD1 (6 bases). Germline V gives CDR1 LNHDA, CDR2 SQIVND (reference sequence). The V gene lost 5 bases and the J gene lost 2 bases, with 15 bases spanning the gap. This CDR3 contains 15 residues. CDR3 bases: TGTGCCAGTAGTCCTGGACAGTCTACAAACTATGGCTACACCTTC. It encodes CASSPGQSTNYGYTF.

The J gene is TRBJ1-5, the V gene TRBV27; possibly TRBD1 for D (5 bases). The CDR3 covers 13 residues. CDR1 is MNHEY and CDR2 is SMNVEV in the germline V gene (reference sequence). The ends were cut back, 2 bases at V and 5 bases at J, with 7 bases in the middle. CDR3 bases: TGTGCCAGCAGTTTACAGGGCGATCAGCCCCAGCATTTT. Its translation: CASSLQGDQPQHF.

V is TRBV5-1 and J is TRBJ1-4; D may be TRBD1 (5 bases). Germline V lookup: CDR1 SGHRS, CDR2 YFSETQ. The CDR3 runs 14 residues. V was shortened by 0 bases and J by 7 bases, with 10 bases between the two germline ends. This chain's CDR3 is CASSLGREGEKLFF. CDR3 in DNA: TGCGCCAGCAGCTTGGGCAGGGAAGGTGAAAAACTGTTTTTT.

The J gene is TRBJ2-7, the V gene TRBV21-1; TRBD2, the table's D call, lacks a check against the DNA. TRBV21-1 is noted as a pseudogene. The CDR3 runs 17 residues. CDR3 residues: CASSKDLTSGVIYEQYF. The CDR3 coding sequence is TGTGCCAGCAGCAAAGACCTCACGAGCGGGGTGATTTACGAGCAGTACTTC.